A selection of T cell receptor beta chains follows, all from one sample in a study of OX40 agonist ivuxolimab in advanced cancers. The repertoire was sequenced with immunoSEQ multiplex PCR; TCRdb's copy has only in-frame clones and lacks some. The sample has under 80,000 clones; over 85% are singletons. Sequenced material: CD4+ or CD8+ T cells sorted from blood, taken in a trial of the OX40 agonist ivuxolimab. All receptors come from an adult with an advanced solid tumor such as melanoma, head and neck, liver or kidney cancer. CDR3s include the opening cysteine and the closing phenylalanine or tryptophan. A D gene is named only where the DNA matches it firmly. Not all rows give a size; the values are once, few, many and, for expanded clones, a class.

V	D	size	J	CDR3	DNA
TRBV19	TRBD2	NA	TRBJ2-5	CASSRGGRALQETQYF	TGTGCCAGTAGCCGGGGGGGTAGGGCCCTCCAAGAGACCCAGTACTTC
TRBV19	TRBD1	NA	TRBJ1-5	CASSVGSGGEVF	TGTGCCAGTAGTGTCGGGTCAGGGGGAGAGGTTTTT
TRBV9	NA	NA	TRBJ1-2	CASSVGTRPNYGYTF	TGTGCCAGCAGCGTAGGGACCAGGCCTAACTATGGCTACACCTTC
TRBV7-2	NA	NA	TRBJ2-5	CASSLIGHQETQYF	TGTGCCAGCAGCTTAATTGGGCACCAAGAGACCCAGTACTTC
TRBV5-4	NA	NA	TRBJ2-3	CASSFGQTDTQYF	TGTGCCAGCAGCTTCGGGCAGACAGATACGCAGTATTTT
TRBV2	NA	NA	TRBJ1-5	CASRAVGALASNQPQHF	TGTGCCAGCAGGGCAGTGGGGGCCCTAGCGAGCAATCAGCCCCAGCATTTT
TRBV10-3	TRBD1	NA	TRBJ1-2	CAISPGQGVGYTF	TGTGCCATCAGTCCGGGACAGGGGGTAGGCTACACCTTC
TRBV29-1	NA	NA	TRBJ2-7	CSVAGDGSSYEQYF	TGCAGCGTGGCCGGGGACGGGAGCTCCTACGAGCAGTACTTC
TRBV27	NA	NA	TRBJ2-3	CASSFGVTDTQYF	TGTGCCAGCAGTTTTGGGGTCACAGATACGCAGTATTTT
TRBV5-1	TRBD1	NA	TRBJ2-1	CASSWDRVDNEQFF	TGCGCCAGCAGCTGGGACAGGGTAGACAATGAGCAGTTCTTC
TRBV27	NA	few	TRBJ2-3	CASSFYPADTQYF	TGTGCCAGCAGTTTTTACCCGGCAGATACGCAGTATTTT
TRBV9	TRBD2	NA	TRBJ2-5	CASSPGTSGGSYQETQYF	TGTGCCAGCAGCCCGGGGACTAGCGGGGGGTCATACCAAGAGACCCAGTACTTC
TRBV7-9	TRBD2	NA	TRBJ2-1	CASSFSGGINEQFF	TGTGCCAGCAGCTTCTCGGGAGGGATAAATGAGCAGTTCTTC
TRBV5-1	NA	NA	TRBJ2-2	CASSPENTGELFF	TGCGCCAGCAGTCCTGAGAACACCGGGGAGCTGTTTTTT
TRBV4-1	TRBD1	NA	TRBJ2-5	CASSPGQGDGETQYF	TGCGCCAGCAGCCCCGGACAGGGGGATGGAGAGACCCAGTACTTC
TRBV19	NA	once	TRBJ2-7	CASSIVDSSYEQYF	TGTGCCAGTAGTATAGTTGACAGCTCCTACGAGCAGTACTTC
TRBV30	TRBD1	NA	TRBJ2-7	CARLHRRTGPIYEQYF	TGTGCCCGGTTACACCGCAGGACAGGGCCTATATACGAGCAGTACTTC
TRBV27	TRBD2	NA	TRBJ2-1	CASTLSGRGPSSYNEQFF	TGTGCCAGCACCTTGAGCGGGAGGGGGCCCAGCTCCTACAATGAGCAGTTCTTC
TRBV4-1	NA	NA	TRBJ2-3	CASSQDRGATDTQYF	TGCGCCAGCAGCCAAGATCGGGGGGCCACAGATACGCAGTATTTT
TRBV9	TRBD2	NA	TRBJ2-1	CASSHPASGGHNEQFF	TGTGCCAGCAGCCATCCGGCTAGCGGGGGACACAATGAGCAGTTCTTC
TRBV11-2	TRBD1	once	TRBJ1-2	CASSSPPQGHGYTF	TGTGCCAGCAGCTCCCCCCCACAGGGGCATGGCTACACCTTC
TRBV29-1	NA	NA	TRBJ1-2	CSVEDSAPGGYTF	TGCAGCGTTGAAGATTCTGCTCCGGGTGGCTACACCTTC
TRBV5-6	NA	NA	TRBJ2-3	CASSPVSAPDTQYF	TGTGCCAGCAGCCCCGTTAGCGCTCCAGATACGCAGTATTTT
TRBV19	NA	NA	TRBJ2-2	CASWDLSKSGELFF	TGTGCCAGTTGGGACCTTAGCAAATCCGGGGAGCTGTTTTTT
TRBV7-6	NA	NA	TRBJ1-4	CASSLGDSVFEKLFF	TGTGCCAGCAGCTTAGGCGACAGTGTTTTTGAAAAACTGTTTTTT
TRBV4-1	NA	NA	TRBJ1-1	CASSQIGNTEAFF	TGCGCCAGCAGCCAAATAGGGAACACTGAAGCTTTCTTT
TRBV2	NA	NA	TRBJ2-1	CASSETSGGYNEQFF	TGTGCCAGCAGTGAGACTAGTGGGGGCTACAATGAGCAGTTCTTC
TRBV9	TRBD2	once	TRBJ2-1	CASSVGDYLDRYNEQFF	TGTGCCAGCAGCGTAGGGGACTACTTGGATAGATACAATGAGCAGTTCTTC
TRBV6-5	TRBD1	NA	TRBJ2-1	CASSPPGQTYNEQFF	TGTGCCAGCTCCCCCCCGGGACAGACCTACAATGAGCAGTTCTTC
TRBV7-9	TRBD1	NA	TRBJ1-2	CASSLSGAGGYGYTF	TGTGCCAGCAGCTTAAGCGGGGCAGGGGGCTATGGCTACACCTTC
TRBV5-4	NA	once	TRBJ2-3	CASSFITSGDTQYF	TGTGCCAGCAGCTTTATCACGTCGGGAGATACGCAGTATTTT
TRBV9	NA	NA	TRBJ1-2	CASSGYRVVGYGYTF	TGTGCCAGCAGCGGGTACAGGGTTGTGGGCTATGGCTACACCTTC
TRBV11-2	NA	NA	TRBJ2-7	CASSLGSGTHYEQYF	TGTGCCAGCAGCTTAGGATCCGGGACCCACTACGAGCAGTACTTC
TRBV7-2	TRBD2	NA	TRBJ2-2	CASSSRYSGRDTGELFF	TGTGCCAGCAGCTCCCGATATAGCGGGAGGGACACCGGGGAGCTGTTTTTT
TRBV4-1	NA	NA	TRBJ1-2	CASSQTHPTALYGYTF	TGCGCCAGCAGCCAAACCCACCCGACGGCGCTCTATGGCTACACCTTC
TRBV4-2	TRBD2	NA	TRBJ2-7	CASGQGGRSEQYF	TGTGCCAGCGGCCAGGGCGGGAGAAGCGAGCAGTACTTC